A selection of T cell receptor beta chains follows, all from one sample in a study of response to subunit inactivated influenza vaccine. TCRdb independently ran MiXCR on the RT-PCR reads; one entry per CDR3 protein. The data contain about 780,000 distinct CDR3 sequences, roughly 20% of them singletons. The specimen was PBMCs from blood, collected around 5 days after vaccination. These TCRs come from a man aged 50 or older who received an inactivated influenza vaccine. The CDR3 runs from the conserved cysteine through the conserved F or W. The order of the fields is V gene, J gene, CDR3 protein.

>TRBV20-1|TRBJ1-5
CSARLSSNQPQHF
>TRBV5-6|TRBJ2-7
CASSFTGLTYNEQYF
>TRBV4-3|TRBJ1-2
CASSQGVGQGNYGYTF
>TRBV24-1|TRBJ2-1
CATSDFDEQFF
>TRBV12-3/TRBV12-4|TRBJ1-6
CASTSDGEGYNSPLHF
>TRBV4-3|TRBJ2-1
CASSQGGDNEQFF
>TRBV29-1|TRBJ1-2
CSVENRGAGYTF
>TRBV4-1|TRBJ1-2
CASSQWRAGVGYTF
>TRBV27|TRBJ2-5
CASSRGIMETQYF
>TRBV29-1|TRBJ2-1
CSVDRVIFSSSYNEQFF
>TRBV4-2|TRBJ2-7
CASSQELAEPSYEQYF
>TRBV20-1|TRBJ2-7
CSARVSSGSYEQYF
>TRBV11-2|TRBJ2-2
CASSLPGGVTGELFF
>TRBV6-2/TRBV6-3|TRBJ1-1
CASSLIDRPNTEAFF
>TRBV10-3|TRBJ2-5
CAISERDRGFGTQYF
>TRBV10-3|TRBJ1-1
CAIRGPNTEAFF
>TRBV9|TRBJ2-6
CASSAHGVSGANVLTF